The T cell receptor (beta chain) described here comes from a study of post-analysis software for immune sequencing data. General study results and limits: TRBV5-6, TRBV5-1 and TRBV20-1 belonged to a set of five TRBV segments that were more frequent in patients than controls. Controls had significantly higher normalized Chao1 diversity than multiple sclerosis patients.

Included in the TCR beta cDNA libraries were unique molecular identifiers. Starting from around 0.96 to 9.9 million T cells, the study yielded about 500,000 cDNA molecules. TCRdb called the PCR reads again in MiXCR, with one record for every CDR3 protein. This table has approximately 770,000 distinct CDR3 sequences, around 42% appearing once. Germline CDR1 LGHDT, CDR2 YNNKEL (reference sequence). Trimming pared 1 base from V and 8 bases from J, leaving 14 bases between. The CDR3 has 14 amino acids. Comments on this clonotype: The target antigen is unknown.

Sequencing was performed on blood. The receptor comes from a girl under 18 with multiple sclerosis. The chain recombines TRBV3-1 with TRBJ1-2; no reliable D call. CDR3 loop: CASSQAHRGDGYTF. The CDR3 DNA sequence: TGTGCCAGCAGCCAAGCTCATCGGGGTGACGGCTACACCTTC.